One sample yielded the 3 T cell receptor beta chains listed below, sequenced in a study of cytomegalovirus exposure and HLA in healthy donors. Profiled with immunoSEQ multiplex PCR; TCRdb holds only in-frame clones, not every one. Of about 82,000 clones detected, roughly 95% appear once; the ten largest clones hold 0.69%. Sequenced: PBMCs. Receptors originate from a woman aged 18-30 years in good health and CMV-seronegative.

The chain is built from TRBV18 and TRBJ1-1; 11 positions match TRBD1. Germline V gives CDR1 KGHSH, CDR2 LQKENI. The CDR3 has 16 amino acids. Unmatched junction bases numbered 15, after V lost 4 bases and J lost 11 bases. CDR3: CASSLESGTGGLVAFF. The DNA of the CDR3 is TGTGCCAGCTCACTCGAATCCGGGACAGGGGGATTGGTCGCTTTCTTT.

The chain has TRBV7-2 and TRBJ1-1; D is ambiguous. Germline-derived CDR1 and CDR2 are SGHTA and FQGNSA. The V end lost 1 base, the J end lost 3 bases, and 9 bases lay between the germline ends. This CDR3 region has 14 residues. The CDR3 loop reads CASSLVSGYTEAFF. CDR3 bases: TGTGCCAGCAGCTTAGTTTCCGGGTACACTGAAGCTTTCTTT.

The chain links TRBV19 to TRBJ2-7, with TRBD2 as a possible D gene (5 bases). V lost 2 bases and J 6 bases, leaving 11 bases between the germline ends. Germline values: CDR1 LNHDA, CDR2 SQIVND (reference sequence). The CDR3 totals 13 residues. This chain's CDR3 is CASSIISGGEQYF. DNA for the CDR3: TGTGCCAGTAGTATAATAAGTGGAGGCGAGCAGTACTTC.